The 18 T cell receptor beta chains below come from one sample, sequenced in a study of blood T cell repertoires in COVID-19. The data were produced by immunoSEQ multiplex PCR, yet TCRdb's version contains in-frame clones alone and is incomplete. The sample includes hundreds of thousands of clones, more than 75% of them seen just once. The sample comprised PBMCs or T cells enriched from blood (not recorded which). These receptors all stem from a man in his thirties or forties with acute COVID-19.

The chain couples TRBV9 to TRBJ1-2, with 7 bases that match TRBD1. This CDR3 is built from 13 residues. The trim removed 0 bases at V and 4 bases at J, leaving 0 bases unmatched. Germline CDR1 and CDR2: SGDLS and YYNGEE. This CDR3 is CASSVDRGYGYTF. CDR3 nucleotide sequence: TGTGCCAGCAGCGTAGACAGGGGCTATGGCTACACCTTC.

The chain recombines TRBV5-1 with TRBJ1-3; 8 positions match TRBD1. Germline CDR1 SGHRS, CDR2 YFSETQ. The CDR3 spans 16 residues. V gave up 2 bases and J gave up 0 bases; unmatched junction bases: 4. The chain's CDR3 is CASSLQGGYSGNTIYF. The CDR3 nucleotides read TGCGCCAGCAGCTTACAGGGGGGGTACTCTGGAAACACCATATATTTT.

The CDR3 sequence: CASSQGGQDQETQYF. Written as DNA, the CDR3 is TGTGCCAGCAGCCAAGGTGGACAGGACCAAGAGACCCAGTACTTC. The gene calls are TRBV3-1 (or the pseudogene TRBV3-2) and TRBJ2-5; 7 nucleotides line up with TRBD1. The germline V gene encodes CDR1 LGHDT and CDR2 YNNKEL (reference sequence). V dropped 1 base and J dropped 0; count of bases not matched to a gene: 2. The CDR3 totals 15 residues.

The genes are TRBV19 and TRBJ2-2, with D possibly matching TRBD2 (5 bases). The V end lost 3 bases, the J end lost 7 bases, and 12 bases lay between the germline ends. This CDR3 contains 14 residues. Germline V lookup: CDR1 LNHDA, CDR2 SQIVND (reference sequence). For the CDR3, the DNA is TGTGCCAGTAGTATGCAAGGGAGTGGCGGGGAGCTGTTTTTT. It codes for CASSMQGSGGELFF.

Points on this clone: The same CDR3 is also encoded by other DNA sequences in this sample. The chain is built from TRBV3-1 (or the pseudogene TRBV3-2) and TRBJ1-5; D may be TRBD1 (5 bases). V shed 0 bases and J shed 1 base, with 7 bases lying between them. Per the germline V gene, CDR1 is LGHDT and CDR2 is YNNKEL (reference sequence). The CDR3 contains 15 residues. In nucleotides, the CDR3 is TGTGCCAGCAGCCAAGAGGGGGGAAGCAATCAGCCCCAGCATTTT. Residues: CASSQEGGSNQPQHF.

This clone was seen a few times. For the CDR3, the DNA is TGTGCCAGCAGCTTAGACAGGGGGTACTTCTACGAGCAGTACTTC. Translation gives CASSLDRGYFYEQYF. The chain uses TRBV11-2 and TRBJ2-7; TRBD1 matches at 7 bases. The CDR3 extends over 15 amino acids. Trimming took 0 bases from V and 3 from J; bases not matched to a gene: 5. The germline V gene has CDR1 SGHAT and CDR2 FQNNGV.

Comment on this clone: One end of the junction is discordant with germline, which a read error may explain. The rearrangement joins TRBV13 to TRBJ2-3; possible D gene TRBD2, 7 bases. Germline V gene sequence: CDR1 PRHDT, CDR2 FYEKMQ (reference sequence). The CDR3 runs 15 residues. DNA of the CDR3: TGTGCCAGCCGCTTATCGGGGGGCAGCACAGATACGCAGTATTTT. Translated, it gives CASRLSGGSTDTQYF.

The chain combines TRBV5-6 with TRBJ2-5; 14 nucleotides agree with TRBD2. The ends lost 3 bases at V and 0 bases at J; junction bases unmatched: 4. The CDR3 is 17 residues long. The germline CDR1 and CDR2 sequences are SGHDT and YYEEEE. The CDR3 sequence is CASSSGLAGVYQETQYF. CDR3 DNA: TGTGCCAGCAGCTCGGGACTAGCGGGGGTCTACCAAGAGACCCAGTACTTC.

This rearrangement joins TRBV19 to TRBJ1-6, with 9 bases that match TRBD1. V shed 1 base and J 5 bases; nucleotides not matched to a gene: 3. CDR3 length equals 16 residues. Germline-derived CDR1 and CDR2 are LNHDA and SQIVND (reference sequence). The CDR3 is CASSIVTGGNNSPLHF. CDR3 coding DNA: TGTGCCAGTAGTATAGTAACAGGGGGCAATAATTCACCCCTCCACTTT.

The rearrangement links TRBV6-6 to TRBJ1-5; 7 positions match TRBD1. Germline trimming cut 5 bases from V and 3 bases from J; bases unmatched to any gene: 10. The germline V gene has CDR1 MNHNY and CDR2 SVGAGI (reference sequence). This CDR3 is built from 16 residues. For the CDR3, the DNA is TGTGCCAGCAGTACGCAAATTACAGGGGACAATCAGCCCCAGCATTTT. This translates into CASSTQITGDNQPQHF.

V gene TRBV19 combines with J gene TRBJ1-1; tentative D call: TRBD1 (5 bases). Trimming left V 7 bases short and J 0 bases short, with 18 bases between. CDR1 is LNHDA and CDR2 is SQIVND in the germline V gene (reference sequence). The CDR3 sequence is 16 residues long. The CDR3 nucleotides read TGTGCCAGTACTGGCGGGGGAGGGCTCGTGAACACTGAAGCTTTCTTT. It encodes CASTGGGGLVNTEAFF.

The CDR3 DNA follows: TGTGCCACGCTACTTAGGACAGGGGAACATGCCTACGAGCAGTACTTC. Its translation is CATLLRTGEHAYEQYF. This chain uses TRBV6-6 with TRBJ2-7; 9 nucleotides agree with TRBD1. The trim removed 10 bases at V and 2 bases at J, leaving 15 bases unmatched. Germline values: CDR1 MNHNY, CDR2 SVGAGI (reference sequence). The CDR3 is made up of 16 amino acids.

The DNA for the CDR3 is TGCGCCAGCAGCCGACTCGATGGAGCTCACTACGAGCAGTACTTC. It is translated as CASSRLDGAHYEQYF. The genes are TRBV5-1 and TRBJ2-7, with D unclear. The CDR3 is 15 residues long. Trimming removed 4 bases at V and 3 bases at J, with 17 bases between. Germline CDR1 and CDR2: SGHRS and YFSETQ.

The gene calls are TRBV12-5 and TRBJ1-2; perhaps TRBD1 as D (6 bases). Trimming cost V 6 bases and J 6 bases, with 17 bases left between them. Germline CDR1 is LGHNT and CDR2 is FRNRAP. This CDR3 is built from 14 residues. The CDR3 spells CASGPFAGADGYTF. For the CDR3, the DNA is TGTGCTAGTGGCCCTTTCGCAGGGGCCGATGGCTACACCTTC.

CDR3: CASSLSRVEAFF. CDR3 sequence (DNA): TGTGCCAGCAGCTTAAGTCGGGTTGAAGCTTTCTTT. The rearrangement links TRBV7-9 to TRBJ1-1; the D is unclear. The CDR3 runs to 12 residues. Between the trimmed V and J ends, which lost 2 bases and 7 bases, there was a span of 8 bases. The germline V gene has CDR1 SEHNR and CDR2 FQNEAQ (reference sequence).

The J gene is TRBJ1-1, the V gene TRBV29-1; D remains ambiguous. The CDR3 extends over 15 amino acids. Between the trimmed V and J ends, which lost 8 bases and 4 bases, there was a span of 23 bases. CDR1 is SQVTM and CDR2 is ANQGSEA in the germline V gene. CDR3 nucleotides: TGCAGCTTCGTTTGGGAGGGAGCGGTAGGCACTGAAGCTTTCTTT. Protein product: CSFVWEGAVGTEAFF.

The V call is TRBV7-3, the J call TRBJ1-1, with 10 bases identical to TRBD1. The trim removed 4 bases at V and 4 bases at J, leaving 3 bases unmatched. This CDR3 is built from 14 residues. The germline V gene has CDR1 SGHTA and CDR2 FQGTGA. In DNA, the CDR3 is TGTGCCAGCAGCTACTGGGACAGGGGCACTGAAGCTTTCTTT. Its translation is CASSYWDRGTEAFF.

This clone has a single count. CDR3 bases: TGCGCCAGCAGTGTCCCGATTGGGCCACTAGCGGGGGTCCAAGAGACCCAGTACTTC. As protein: CASSVPIGPLAGVQETQYF. The V call is TRBV10-2, the J call TRBJ2-5; 11 bases line up with TRBD2. Germline trimming cut 4 bases from V and 1 base from J; bases unmatched to any gene: 14. Germline V gene data show CDR1 as WSHSY and CDR2 as SAAADI. The CDR3 loop spans 19 amino acids.